This T cell receptor beta chain originates from a study of T cells in women clearing cervical HPV infection. Study overall: For cases, blood was sampled a median about 140 days after lesion detection, interquartile range roughly 90 to 230 days.

Study results and limitations: Cases and controls were distinguished at AUC 0.83 by richness and V genes. Each sample's T-cell count was unknown, possibly confounding richness. Cases carried less TRBV6-7 than controls: about 0.1% versus 0.15%.

The method was immunoSEQ multiplex PCR; TCRdb's version includes in-frame clones alone and lacks a portion of them. Recorded for this sample: tens of thousands of clones. Germline loops: CDR1 MDHEN, CDR2 SYDVKM. The germline V and J ends were trimmed by 1 base and 3 bases, with 6 bases remaining between them. The CDR3 covers 13 residues. On this clone itself: As yet, its antigen is unknown. Sequencing ends 3 residues short of the CDR3 end; the germline J gene provides the rest.

V is TRBV28 and J is TRBJ2-5; D is ambiguous. Sequenced: blood buffy coat. The clonotype originates from a woman aged 18 to 75 with a cervical HPV16 infection that either progressed to CIN3+ or cleared (not recorded which). The CDR3 reads CASSLSSEETQYF. The CDR3 bases that were read are TGTGCCAGCAGTTTATCGTCAGAAGAGACC.